The 20 T cell receptor beta chains in this list originate from one sample, sequenced in a study of CD4 T cells in relation to SARS-CoV-2 and coronaviruses. Some clones are missing from TCRdb's copy, which holds only in-frame ones; the method was immunoSEQ multiplex PCR. The top ten clones hold around 1.3% of a sample with under 65,000 clones, 86% of them seen once. The unexposed donors gave CD4+ T cells in about 2010-2018, prior to COVID-19. Material for sequencing was memory CD4+ T cells from PBMCs. These receptor sequences come from a human donor in good health.

V gene TRBV28 combines with J gene TRBJ1-6, with D possibly matching TRBD1 (5 bases). The V end lost 8 bases, the J end lost 9 bases, and 26 bases lay between the germline ends. The CDR3 covers 17 residues. Germline values: CDR1 MDHEN, CDR2 SYDVKM. DNA for the CDR3: TGTGCCAGCGACTCTAGTTTGGATGGGAGGGGCGTTTCACCCCTCCACTTT. Translated, it gives CASDSSLDGRGVSPLHF. The whole variable domain, filled in from reference TRBV28 and TRBJ1-6, reads DVKVTQSSRYLVKRTGEKVFLECVQDMDHENMFWYRQDPGLGLRLIYFSYDVKMKEKGDIPEGYSVSREKKERFSLILESASTNQTSMYLCASDSSLDGRGVSPLHFGNGTRLTVT.

The chain is built from TRBV9 and TRBJ1-6; D gene unclear. The CDR3 is 16 amino acids. Germline V gene lookup returns CDR1 SGDLS and CDR2 YYNGEE. V lost 2 bases and J lost 5, with 14 bases in between. CDR3 nucleotides: TGTGCCAGCAGCGTCCTCCCTCTCCCAAATAATTCACCCCTCCACTTT. Translating it yields CASSVLPLPNNSPLHF.

J is TRBJ2-5 and V is TRBV4-2, with a weak D call TRBD2 (6 bases). Germline V gene lookup returns CDR1 LGHNA and CDR2 YNFKEQ. CDR3 length: 15 amino acids. V shed 1 base and J shed 7 bases, with 16 bases lying between them. The CDR3 region is CASSQGPGVAGTQYF. In DNA, the CDR3 is TGTGCCAGCAGCCAAGGCCCGGGGGTCGCCGGGACCCAGTACTTC.

The rearrangement joins TRBV18 to TRBJ2-7; weak D call: TRBD2 (5 bases). V lost 1 base, J lost 2 bases, and 9 bases lay in between. The germline V gene has CDR1 KGHSH and CDR2 LQKENI. This CDR3 region has 14 residues. Here the CDR3 DNA reads TGTGCCAGCTCACCACAAAGACTAACCTACGAGCAGTACTTC. Amino acid sequence: CASSPQRLTYEQYF. The variable domain in full, with the rest retrieved from reference TRBV18 and TRBJ2-7, is NAGVMQNPRHLVRRRGQEARLRCSPMKGHSHVYWYRQLPEEGLKFMVYLQKENIIDESGMPKERFSAEFPKEGPSILRIQQVVRGDSAAYFCASSPQRLTYEQYFGPGTRLTVT.

This chain uses TRBV28 with TRBJ2-2, with D maybe TRBD2 (6 bases). Per germline, CDR1 MDHEN and CDR2 SYDVKM. The V end was cut by 2 bases, the J end by 4 bases, with 11 bases between. The CDR3 covers 15 residues. As DNA, the CDR3 is TGTGCCAGCAGTTTACGGTCCGGGAGCACCGGGGAGCTGTTTTTT. Amino acids: CASSLRSGSTGELFF. The whole variable domain, filled in from reference TRBV28 and TRBJ2-2, reads DVKVTQSSRYLVKRTGEKVFLECVQDMDHENMFWYRQDPGLGLRLIYFSYDVKMKEKGDIPEGYSVSREKKERFSLILESASTNQTSMYLCASSLRSGSTGELFFGEGSRLTVL.

The rearrangement joins TRBV10-3 to TRBJ2-7; TRBD1 agrees at 12 bases. The ends lost 6 bases at V and 7 bases at J; junction bases unmatched: 10. The CDR3 is 15 residues long. Germline CDR1 is ENHRY and CDR2 is SYGVKD. The CDR3 protein is CAISPSGTGGWEQYF. DNA of the CDR3: TGTGCCATCAGCCCTTCCGGGACAGGGGGCTGGGAGCAGTACTTC.

In this sample, this clone turned up a few times. V usage is TRBV7-6 and J usage is TRBJ2-3, with TRBD2 matching over 9 bases. The ends lost 3 bases at V and 1 base at J; junction bases unmatched: 2. The CDR3 totals 15 residues. CDR1 and CDR2 from the germline V gene are SGHVS and FNYEAQ. The CDR3 bases are TGTGCCAGCAGCTTGAGGACTAGCGGCACAGATACGCAGTATTTT. Translating gives CASSLRTSGTDTQYF.

The J gene is TRBJ2-7, the V gene TRBV6-5; D might be TRBD1 or TRBD2, each matching 6 bases. The CDR3 contains 14 residues. Trimming pared 6 bases from V and 3 bases from J, leaving 15 bases between. Looked up from germline, CDR1 is MNHEY and CDR2 is SVGAGI. This chain's CDR3 is CASSGGRERYEQYF. As DNA, the CDR3 is TGTGCCAGCAGCGGGGGCAGAGAACGCTACGAGCAGTACTTC.

The CDR3: CASSQSYNSPLHF. The CDR3 DNA is TGTGCCAGCAGCCAATCCTATAATTCACCCCTCCACTTT. V is TRBV4-2 and J is TRBJ1-6; D call uncertain. CDR1 and CDR2 from the germline V gene are LGHNA and YNFKEQ. This CDR3 region has 13 residues. Trimming took off 2 bases at V and 1 base at J, with 0 bases between the two ends.

CDR3 residues: CASSQDEAYRTDTQYF. The CDR3 bases are TGTGCCAGCAGCCAAGATGAAGCTTACCGCACAGATACGCAGTATTTT. The rearrangement links TRBV3-1 (or the pseudogene TRBV3-2) to TRBJ2-3; D gene unclear. Germline V gene data show CDR1 as LGHDT and CDR2 as YNNKEL (reference sequence). CDR3 length equals 16 residues. V gave up 0 bases and J gave up 1 base, with 11 bases separating them.

The chain uses TRBV2 and TRBJ2-3, with 8 bases aligning to TRBD1. This CDR3 has 14 amino acids. Germline V CDR1 and CDR2: SNHLY, FYNNEI. With 7 bases clipped from V and 2 bases from J, the junction kept 5 bases outside the gene matches. DNA of the CDR3: TGTGCCAGCAATGGACAGGGAAACACAGATACGCAGTATTTT. The encoded protein is CASNGQGNTDTQYF.

The chain joins TRBV28 to TRBJ2-7; a weak D match, TRBD1 (5 bases). This CDR3 comprises 14 residues. Trimming cost V 1 base and J 3 bases, with 10 bases left between them. CDR1 is MDHEN, CDR2 SYDVKM, per germline. This CDR3 is CASSLFAGNYEQYF. The CDR3 DNA is TGTGCCAGCAGTTTATTTGCAGGGAACTACGAGCAGTACTTC.

V is TRBV4-1 and J is TRBJ2-3; D may correspond to TRBD1 or TRBD2 (5 bases each). The CDR3 is 16 amino acids. Trimming removed 5 bases at V and 4 bases at J, with 19 bases between. From germline, CDR1 is MGHRA and CDR2 YSYEKL. CDR3 DNA sequence: TGCGCCAGCAGCTTCCGGCCCGCCCGGGGCCCAGATACGCAGTATTTT. It encodes CASSFRPARGPDTQYF.

This clone was recorded once. The chain joins TRBV5-4 to TRBJ2-3; tentatively, D is TRBD1 or TRBD2 (7 bases each). Looked up from germline, CDR1 is SGHNT and CDR2 is YYREEE (reference sequence). This CDR3 is 15 amino acids long. V lost 6 bases and J lost 0, with 14 bases in between. Written as DNA, the CDR3 is TGTGCCAGCATCCCAGGGGGGGCAAGCACAGATACGCAGTATTTT. This sequence encodes CASIPGGASTDTQYF.

The rearrangement uses TRBV24-1 and TRBJ1-2, with D uncertain. The CDR3 is 13 residues long. The ends were cut back, 2 bases at V and 6 bases at J, with 9 bases in the middle. In germline, CDR1 is KGHDR, CDR2 SFDVKD. CDR3 sequence (DNA): TGTGCCACCAGTGATTCTAGAACAGATGGCTACACCTTC. Translation: CATSDSRTDGYTF.

The chain links TRBV6-5 to TRBJ2-7; 10 bases fit TRBD1. With 6 bases clipped from V and 2 bases from J, the junction kept 4 bases outside the gene matches. Germline V CDR1 and CDR2: MNHEY, SVGAGI. This CDR3 is built from 14 residues. CDR3 sequence: CASSLGTGAYEQYF. CDR3 coding DNA: TGTGCCAGCAGCCTCGGGACAGGGGCCTACGAGCAGTACTTC.

V gene TRBV10-3 combines with J gene TRBJ1-3; no reliable D call. Germline values: CDR1 ENHRY, CDR2 SYGVKD. CDR3 length: 14 amino acids. Trimming cost V 0 bases and J 4 bases, with 7 bases left between them. The CDR3 here is CAISESARGNTIYF. CDR3 bases: TGTGCCATCAGTGAGTCAGCCCGAGGAAACACCATATATTTT.

The rearrangement uses TRBV9 and TRBJ1-2; D is possibly TRBD1 (5 bases). The CDR3 length is 13 residues. CDR1 and CDR2 from the germline V gene are SGDLS and YYNGEE. Trimming took 3 bases from V and 3 from J, leaving 9 bases between them. As DNA, the CDR3 is TGTGCCAGCAGCGAGGGACTCTACTATGGCTACACCTTC. Protein: CASSEGLYYGYTF.

The rearrangement links TRBV15 to TRBJ1-4; weak D call: TRBD1 (6 bases). This CDR3 region has 13 residues. V shed 6 bases and J shed 5 bases, with 10 bases lying between them. Germline loops: CDR1 LNHNV, CDR2 YYDKDF (reference sequence). For the CDR3, the DNA is TGTGCCACCAGTCGTCAGGGGAATGAAAAACTGTTTTTT. Protein: CATSRQGNEKLFF.

V and J are TRBV2 and TRBJ2-1; 10 bases are shared with TRBD2. CDR3 length equals 13 residues. With V trimmed by 8 bases and J by 7 bases, 5 bases remained unmatched. Per germline, CDR1 SNHLY and CDR2 FYNNEI. The CDR3 DNA sequence: TGTGCCAGCGGTCTAGCGGGAGTTAATGAGCAGTTCTTC. Amino acid sequence: CASGLAGVNEQFF.